A single sample gave rise to the 15 T cell receptor beta chains below, sequenced in a study of OX40 agonist ivuxolimab in advanced cancers. TCRdb's table, derived via immunoSEQ multiplex PCR, lists solely in-frame clones and lacks some. This table holds 65,000 to 90,000 clones, around 86% found once. The specimen comprised CD4+ or CD8+ T cells sorted from blood, sampled in a trial of the OX40 agonist ivuxolimab. These receptors all stem from an adult with an advanced solid tumor such as melanoma, head and neck, liver or kidney cancer.

V usage is TRBV28 and J usage is TRBJ1-2; no definite D call. The CDR3 consists of 14 residues. Trimming took 4 bases from V and 4 from J, leaving 13 bases between them. Germline V CDR1 and CDR2: MDHEN, SYDVKM. The CDR3, as DNA: TGTGCCAGCAGTTCCGCAACTACCGCCTATGGCTACACCTTC. This codes for CASSSATTAYGYTF.

V usage is TRBV4-1 and J usage is TRBJ2-7; TRBD2 agrees at 9 bases. The V and J ends lost 1 base and 4 bases, in that order; junction bases with no gene match: 11. CDR3 length equals 17 residues. In germline, CDR1 is MGHRA, CDR2 YSYEKL. The CDR3 sequence is CASSQVASGAGEYEQYF. The CDR3 DNA reads TGCGCCAGCAGCCAAGTGGCTAGCGGGGCGGGGGAATACGAGCAGTACTTC.

The chain is built from TRBV19 and TRBJ2-3; 10 nucleotides agree with TRBD1. CDR3 length: 14 residues. Trimming took 8 bases from V and 2 from J; bases not matched to a gene: 4. The germline V gene encodes CDR1 LNHDA and CDR2 SQIVND (reference sequence). The CDR3 DNA reads as TGTGCCAGTGTGGGGACAGGGGCCACAGATACGCAGTATTTT. Protein product: CASVGTGATDTQYF.

The V call is TRBV5-6, the J call TRBJ2-7; no firm D call. The germline V gene has CDR1 SGHDT and CDR2 YYEEEE. The V and J ends lost 0 bases and 7 bases respectively, with 17 bases between them. This CDR3 has 15 amino acids. The DNA of the CDR3 is TGTGCCAGCAGCTTGGTCTTGGGCCAGGTATCTGAGCAGTACTTC. It codes for CASSLVLGQVSEQYF.

V is TRBV29-1 and J is TRBJ2-4, with 7 positions matching TRBD2. The germline gives CDR1 SQVTM, CDR2 ANQGSEA. The CDR3 has 13 amino acids. The V segment lost 6 bases and the J segment 1 base; nucleotides outside the gene matches: 3. CDR3 nucleotides: TGCAGCGTCTGGGGGGGGGCCAAAAACATTCAGTACTTC. It yields the protein CSVWGGAKNIQYF.

This rearrangement joins TRBV9 to TRBJ1-1, with 10 positions matching TRBD1. This CDR3 has 15 amino acids. After removal of 0 bases from V and 7 bases from J, the junction contained 6 bases not matched to a gene. Germline CDR1 and CDR2: SGDLS and YYNGEE. The CDR3 region has the DNA TGTGCCAGCAGCGTAGATAGGGGGGACAGGGGTGAAGCTTTCTTT. Protein sequence: CASSVDRGDRGEAFF.

The chain recombines TRBV2 with TRBJ2-5; 9 bases are shared with TRBD2. Germline trimming cut 7 bases from V and 2 bases from J; bases unmatched to any gene: 5. Germline CDR1 and CDR2: SNHLY and FYNNEI. This CDR3 has 14 amino acids. The CDR3 spells CASKGGLAQETQYF. As DNA, the CDR3 is TGTGCCAGCAAGGGGGGACTAGCTCAAGAGACCCAGTACTTC.

For the CDR3, the DNA is TGTGCCAGCAGCTGGCTTCTTGGAGTCGACACCGGGGAGCTGTTTTTT. Translating it yields CASSWLLGVDTGELFF. The chain carries TRBV5-8 and TRBJ2-2, with D unresolved. Trimming pared 3 bases from V and 3 bases from J, leaving 15 bases between. Germline V gene data show CDR1 as SGHTS and CDR2 as YDEGEE. The CDR3 extends over 16 amino acids. The whole variable domain, remainder taken from reference TRBV5-8 and TRBJ2-2, is EAGVTQSPTHLIKTRGQQATLRCSPISGHTSVYWYQQALGLGLQFLLWYDEGEERNRGNFPPRFSGRQFPNYSSELNVNALELEDSALYLCASSWLLGVDTGELFFGEGSRLTVL.

This clone was detected once. The chain links TRBV7-2 to TRBJ2-5; TRBD2 matches 7 bases. The CDR3 contains 15 residues. CDR1 and CDR2 from the germline V gene are SGHTA and FQGNSA. With 1 base clipped from V and 0 bases from J, the junction kept 2 bases outside the gene matches. The CDR3 loop is CASSLGLADQETQYF. CDR3 sequence (DNA): TGTGCCAGCAGCTTAGGCCTAGCGGACCAAGAGACCCAGTACTTC. Together with reference TRBV7-2 and TRBJ2-5, the CDR3 gives the full variable domain: GAGVSQSPSNKVTEKGKDVELRCDPISGHTALYWYRQSLGQGLEFLIYFQGNSAPDKSGLPSDRFSAERTGGSVSTLTIQRTQQEDSAVYLCASSLGLADQETQYFGPGTRLLVL.

The V gene is TRBV7-2, the J gene TRBJ2-5; D unclear. The CDR3 length is 12 residues. V lost 1 base and J 5 bases, leaving 5 bases between the germline ends. Germline CDR1 reads SGHTA; CDR2 reads FQGNSA. This CDR3 is CASSLVMETQYF. CDR3 nucleotides: TGTGCCAGCAGCTTAGTTATGGAGACCCAGTACTTC.

CDR3 amino acids: CASKPTGNGSPLHF. In DNA, the CDR3 is TGTGCCAGCAAACCAACAGGGAACGGTTCACCCCTCCACTTT. The chain couples TRBV6-1 to TRBJ1-6; possible D gene TRBD1, 6 bases. V gave up 7 bases and J gave up 9 bases, with 16 bases separating them. CDR1 MNHNS and CDR2 SASEGT come from the germline V gene. This CDR3 region has 14 residues.

This sequence joins TRBV14 and TRBJ1-1; D is undetermined. V gave up 4 bases and J gave up 1 base, with 7 bases separating them. CDR3 length: 13 amino acids. Germline values: CDR1 SGHDN, CDR2 FVKESK. CDR3 DNA: TGTGCCAGCAGCCGGTCCGGGAACACTGAAGCTTTCTTT. As protein: CASSRSGNTEAFF.

This clone was detected only once. The J gene is TRBJ2-1, the V gene TRBV29-1, with 7 bases that match TRBD1. V lost 8 bases and J lost 10; bases outside the gene matches: 8. Germline-derived CDR1 and CDR2 are SQVTM and ANQGSEA. The CDR3 is 11 amino acids. As DNA, the CDR3 is TGCAGCATCTACAGGGGACAGGAGCAGTTCTTC. Translated, it gives CSIYRGQEQFF.

V usage is TRBV11-2 and J usage is TRBJ1-1; 8 bases fit TRBD1. The V gene end was trimmed by 3 bases and the J gene end by 11 bases; junction bases not matched to a gene: 5. CDR3 length equals 12 residues. Germline CDR1 is SGHAT and CDR2 is FQNNGV. CDR3: CASSFLDRDAFF. CDR3 coding DNA: TGTGCCAGCAGCTTTCTGGACAGGGACGCTTTCTTT.

This clone was counted only a few times. The chain recombines TRBV28 with TRBJ1-6, with TRBD1 matching 7 bases. After removal of 4 bases from V and 10 bases from J, the junction contained 10 bases not matched to a gene. Germline CDR1 is MDHEN and CDR2 is SYDVKM. The CDR3 has 15 amino acids. The CDR3 DNA is TGTGCCAGCAGTTGGGACAGACAAGGAGACTCACCCCTCCACTTT. Encoded protein: CASSWDRQGDSPLHF.